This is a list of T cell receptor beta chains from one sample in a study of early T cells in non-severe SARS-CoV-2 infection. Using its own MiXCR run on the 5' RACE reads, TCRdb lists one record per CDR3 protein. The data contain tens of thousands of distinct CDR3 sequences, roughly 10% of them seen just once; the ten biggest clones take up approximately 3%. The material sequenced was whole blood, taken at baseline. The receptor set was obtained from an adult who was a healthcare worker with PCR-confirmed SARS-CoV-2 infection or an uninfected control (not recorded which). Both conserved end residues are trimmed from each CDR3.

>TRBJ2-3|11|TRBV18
ASSQGPEDTQY
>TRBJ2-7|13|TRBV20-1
SASPGRGKSYEQY
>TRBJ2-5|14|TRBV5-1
ASSYGLAGYQETQY
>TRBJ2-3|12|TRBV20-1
SARRDTRTDTQY
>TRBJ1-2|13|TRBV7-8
ASSLNVGAGFGYT
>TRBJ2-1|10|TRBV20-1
SARLVANEQF
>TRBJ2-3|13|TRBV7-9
ASSLRGGGTDTQY
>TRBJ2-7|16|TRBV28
ASSLWISSDRSSYEQY
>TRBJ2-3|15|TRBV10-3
AISWSSTGGLGDTQY
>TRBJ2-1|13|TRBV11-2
ASSLVERANNEQF
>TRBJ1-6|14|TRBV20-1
SARDEWQGNSSPLH
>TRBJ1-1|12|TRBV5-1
ASSFPDRNTEAF
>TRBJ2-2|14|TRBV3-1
ASSHPRGSPPGELF
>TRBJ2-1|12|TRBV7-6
ASSLAVGGTEQF
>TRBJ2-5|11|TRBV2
ASGGRTGETQY
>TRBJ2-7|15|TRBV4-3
ASSQAVWGPLAYEQY
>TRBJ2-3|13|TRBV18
ASSSTQDTGDTQY
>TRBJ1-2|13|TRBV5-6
ASSPRQGGTYGYT
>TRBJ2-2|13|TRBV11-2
ASSPNRGYTGELF
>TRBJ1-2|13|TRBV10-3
AISEFTDSNYGYT
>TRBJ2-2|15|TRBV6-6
ASSPASGGMNTGELF
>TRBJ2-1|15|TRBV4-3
ASSQDAVSSFYNEQF
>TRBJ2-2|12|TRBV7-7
ASTQRHGTGELF
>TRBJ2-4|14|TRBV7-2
ASSPLGGGARNIQY
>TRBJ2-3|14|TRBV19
ASSTLAGALTDTQY
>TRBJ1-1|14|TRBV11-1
ASSTPRQGSNTEAF
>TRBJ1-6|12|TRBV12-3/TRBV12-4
ASSLNRVGSPLH
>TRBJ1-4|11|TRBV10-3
AIRGQEGEKLF
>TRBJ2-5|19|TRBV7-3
ASSPSSRRTSGGAGSETQY
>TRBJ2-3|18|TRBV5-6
ASRTITGLAGHTLTDTQY